These T cell receptor beta chains were read from a single sample in a study of cytomegalovirus exposure and HLA in healthy donors. Using immunoSEQ multiplex PCR, the repertoire was profiled, and TCRdb retains in-frame clones only, with some absent. The table includes about 200,000 clones, roughly four fifths detected once. Sequenced material: PBMCs. The receptor source for this set is a woman aged 18-35 years in good health and CMV-seronegative. The CDR3 runs from the conserved cysteine through the conserved F or W. A D gene is named only where the DNA matches it firmly. A clone size is listed for some rows: how often the clone was seen (once, few, many), or a class if it is expanded.

clone_size d_call j_call v_call cdr3_aa cdr3_nt
- - TRBJ2-1 TRBV7-9 CASSLASYNEQFF TGTGCCAGCAGCTTAGCTAGCTACAATGAGCAGTTCTTC
- TRBD2 TRBJ2-1 TRBV9 CASSVLGLAAEDNEQFF TGTGCCAGCAGCGTATTGGGACTAGCGGCCGAGGACAATGAGCAGTTCTTC
- TRBD1 TRBJ1-2 TRBV27 CASSLKFGTGGRSNYGYTF TGTGCCAGCAGTTTAAAGTTCGGGACAGGGGGAAGATCCAACTATGGCTACACCTTC
- - TRBJ2-7 TRBV7-8 CASSLVGQGDFSEQYF TGTGCCAGCAGCTTAGTGGGTCAGGGCGATTTCTCCGAGCAGTACTTC
- TRBD2 TRBJ2-3 TRBV25-1 CASSEGLAGSTDTQYF TGTGCCAGCAGTGAGGGACTAGCGGGTAGCACAGATACGCAGTATTTT
- - TRBJ1-1 TRBV6-6 CASTTFGEMNTEAFF TGTGCCAGCACCACTTTCGGGGAAATGAACACTGAAGCTTTCTTT
- - TRBJ1-2 TRBV18 CASSPVATAGYTF TGTGCCAGCTCACCAGTCGCGACAGCCGGCTACACCTTC
- - TRBJ2-5 TRBV11-3 CASSARWGVGETQYF TGTGCCAGCAGCGCCAGATGGGGGGTGGGAGAGACCCAGTACTTC
- TRBD1 TRBJ1-6 TRBV2 CASTMGGQPNSPLHF TGTGCCAGCACCATGGGGGGACAGCCAAATTCACCCCTCCACTTT
few - TRBJ1-1 TRBV13 CASSLKMRVEAFF TGTGCCAGCAGCTTAAAAATGAGGGTTGAAGCTTTCTTT
- - TRBJ1-1 TRBV7-6 CASSSGPGTEAFF TGTGCCAGCAGCTCCGGCCCGGGCACTGAAGCTTTCTTT
- - TRBJ1-2 TRBV18 CASSPPAGLINYGYTF TGTGCCAGCTCACCACCGGCCGGACTGATTAACTATGGCTACACCTTC
once TRBD2 TRBJ2-3 TRBV5-1 CASSSLGGGSTDTQYF TGCGCCAGCAGCTCTCTTGGCGGGGGTAGCACAGATACGCAGTATTTT
- - TRBJ1-3 TRBV25-1 CASSELRGNTIYF TGTGCCAGCAGTGAATTGAGGGGAAACACCATATATTTT
- - TRBJ1-5 TRBV27 CASSRTTSYQPQHF TGTGCCAGCAGTAGGACAACTTCTTATCAGCCCCAGCATTTT
- - TRBJ2-5 TRBV11-2 CASSLVGSQETQYF TGTGCCAGCAGCTTAGTGGGCTCTCAAGAGACCCAGTACTTC
- - TRBJ2-1 TRBV15 CATSRQGDEQFF TGTGCCACCAGCAGGCAGGGTGATGAGCAGTTCTTC
few TRBD2 TRBJ2-5 TRBV7-9 CASSFSGNQETQYF TGTGCCAGCAGCTTTAGCGGGAACCAAGAGACCCAGTACTTC
- TRBD1 TRBJ1-5 TRBV10-3 CAISTGAPGDQPQHF TGTGCCATCAGCACAGGGGCGCCGGGGGATCAGCCCCAGCATTTT
once - TRBJ1-1 TRBV14 CASSQVWQGLNTEAFF TGTGCCAGCAGCCAAGTTTGGCAGGGATTGAACACTGAAGCTTTCTTT
- - TRBJ1-1 TRBV4-3 CASSQDSGVSRRAFF TGCGCCAGCAGCCAAGATTCGGGGGTTTCGAGGCGGGCTTTCTTT
- TRBD1 TRBJ2-3 TRBV27 CASSFSDRGGDTQYF TGTGCCAGCAGTTTCTCGGACAGGGGTGGTGATACGCAGTATTTT
- TRBD2 TRBJ2-7 TRBV4-1 CASSQDWIAGGPTYF TGCGCCAGCAGCCAAGATTGGATAGCGGGAGGGCCCACGTACTTC
- - TRBJ1-5 TRBV7-8 CASSLVGDQPQHF TGTGCCAGCAGCTTAGTCGGGGATCAGCCCCAGCATTTT
once - TRBJ2-2 TRBV27 CASSPILGGLASTGELFF TGTGCCAGCAGTCCCATATTGGGTGGGCTCGCATCGACCGGGGAGCTGTTTTTT
- - TRBJ1-1 TRBV4-3 CASSQDLRGGNFQEAFF TGCGCCAGCAGCCAAGATCTTAGAGGGGGAAACTTCCAAGAAGCTTTCTTT
- - TRBJ1-2 TRBV28 CASSLGWIGYGYTF TGTGCCAGCAGTCTAGGTTGGATCGGCTATGGCTACACCTTC
- TRBD2 TRBJ2-5 TRBV7-9 CASSSGLATGVQYF TGTGCCAGCAGCTCGGGACTAGCCACTGGGGTCCAGTACTTC
- TRBD2 TRBJ2-1 TRBV6-5 CASSYTGGLYNEQFF TGTGCCAGCAGTTATACGGGAGGGCTCTACAATGAGCAGTTCTTC
- - TRBJ1-4 TRBV29-1 CSVVAGGKLFF TGCAGCGTTGTGGCAGGTGGTAAACTGTTTTTT
- - TRBJ1-1 TRBV21-1 CASSKAGEEVYNTEAFF TGTGCCAGCAGCAAAGCAGGCGAAGAGGTATACAACACTGAAGCTTTCTTT
once - TRBJ1-1 TRBV18 CATTTEAYEAFF TGTGCCACCACCACGGAGGCCTATGAAGCTTTCTTT
- - TRBJ2-5 TRBV7-2 CASSVRVIETQYF TGTGCCAGCAGCGTCAGGGTTATAGAGACCCAGTACTTC
- - TRBJ2-5 TRBV5-8 CASSLASYQETQYF TGTGCCAGCAGCTTGGCATCCTATCAAGAGACCCAGTACTTC
- - TRBJ2-1 TRBV25-1 CASSDGLGVGSNNEQFF TGTGCCAGCAGTGACGGTCTCGGGGTGGGCAGCAACAATGAGCAGTTCTTC
once - TRBJ2-2 TRBV9 CASSGHRNTGELFF TGTGCCAGCTCGGGACACAGGAACACCGGGGAGCTGTTTTTT
- - TRBJ2-1 TRBV4-3 CASSQGGASYNEQFF TGCGCCAGCAGCCAAGGCGGGGCGTCCTACAATGAGCAGTTCTTC
- TRBD1 TRBJ1-3 TRBV18 CASSPRDRGLSGNTIYF TGTGCCAGCTCACCACGGGACAGGGGGCTCTCTGGAAACACCATATATTTT
few TRBD1 TRBJ1-4 TRBV5-6 CASSLTGSATNEKLFF TGTGCCAGCAGCCTGACAGGGAGCGCAACTAATGAAAAACTGTTTTTT
- TRBD1 TRBJ2-3 TRBV6-5 CASSYSLAGGTDTQYF TGTGCCAGCAGTTACTCTCTAGCAGGGGGCACCGATACGCAGTATTTT
few - TRBJ1-1 TRBV2 CASSEERTLNTEAFF TGTGCCAGCAGTGAAGAGAGAACTCTGAACACTGAAGCTTTCTTT
once TRBD2 TRBJ2-2 TRBV27 CASSFRLAGIYTGELFF TGTGCCAGCAGTTTCCGGCTAGCGGGGATTTACACCGGGGAGCTGTTTTTT
- TRBD2 TRBJ2-5 TRBV11-2 CASSLRLAGVETQYF TGTGCCAGCAGCTTACGACTAGCGGGAGTAGAGACCCAGTACTTC
- - TRBJ2-5 TRBV28 CASRRLRVLETQYF TGTGCCAGCAGGCGGCTCAGGGTTTTAGAGACCCAGTACTTC
- TRBD1 TRBJ1-4 TRBV7-9 CSSSLGGRVFNEKLFF TGTTCCAGCAGCTTAGGGGGCCGGGTCTTTAATGAAAAACTGTTTTTT
- - TRBJ2-1 TRBV5-1 CASSAPVTGSNNEQFF TGCGCCAGCAGCGCGCCCGTCACCGGGTCAAACAATGAGCAGTTCTTC
- - TRBJ2-2 TRBV27 CASSAGGRDGELFF TGTGCCAGCAGTGCAGGGGGGCGCGACGGGGAGCTGTTTTTT
- TRBD2 TRBJ2-1 TRBV2 CASRETGTSEYNEQFF TGTGCCAGCAGAGAGACCGGGACTAGCGAGTACAATGAGCAGTTCTTC